A selection of T cell receptor beta chains follows, all from one sample in a study of T cell responses to AZD1222 COVID-19 vaccine. TCRdb's copy holds only in-frame clones and misses some; the assay was immunoSEQ multiplex PCR. The repertoire holds around 88,000 clones, with 86% as singletons. The sample here was peripheral blood, taken on day 0 of AZD1222 vaccination. These receptors were collected from an adult in good health. Each CDR3 is given with its conserved first and last residue. The order of the fields is J gene, V gene, D gene, clone size, CDR3 protein, CDR3 DNA. A D gene is named only where the DNA matches it firmly. Not all rows give a size; the values are once, few, many and, for expanded clones, a class.

TRBJ2-1 | TRBV9 | TRBD1 | . | CASSPRGTAQYNEQFF | TGTGCCAGCAGCCCCCGAGGGACAGCCCAATACAATGAGCAGTTCTTC
TRBJ1-1 | TRBV29-1 | TRBD1 | . | CSGRDRVGTEAFF | TGCAGCGGCCGGGACAGGGTTGGCACTGAAGCTTTCTTT
TRBJ1-3 | TRBV15 | . | once | CATSRGAGTGNTIYF | TGTGCCACCAGCAGAGGGGCAGGGACTGGAAACACCATATATTTT
TRBJ2-1 | TRBV11-3 | TRBD2 | . | CASSPGLAGGQFF | TGTGCCAGCAGCCCGGGACTAGCGGGAGGGCAGTTCTTC
TRBJ2-3 | TRBV27 | . | . | CASSRRLDPTLADTQYF | TGTGCCAGCAGTCGCCGGCTAGATCCCACATTAGCAGATACGCAGTATTTT
TRBJ2-1 | TRBV7-2 | TRBD2 | . | CASSLEGGLANEQFF | TGTGCAAGCAGCTTAGAAGGGGGACTAGCCAATGAGCAGTTCTTC
TRBJ1-2 | TRBV9 | . | . | CASSHNYGYTF | TGTGCCAGCAGTCACAATTATGGCTACACCTTC
TRBJ2-2 | TRBV6-5 | TRBD1 | . | CATRDRGANTGELFF | TGTGCCACCAGAGACAGGGGGGCGAACACCGGGGAGCTGTTTTTT
TRBJ2-5 | TRBV24-1 | . | . | CATSDAGTAQETQYF | TGTGCCACCAGTGATGCGGGGACAGCCCAAGAGACCCAGTACTTC
TRBJ2-7 | TRBV19 | . | . | CASSIEVSYEQYF | TGTGCCAGTAGTATAGAGGTCTCCTACGAGCAGTACTTC
TRBJ2-7 | TRBV7-2 | . | . | CASTAQRGYEQYF | TGTGCCAGCACCGCCCAACGGGGCTACGAGCAGTACTTC
TRBJ2-5 | TRBV28 | . | . | CASRLALGTQETQYF | TGTGCCAGCAGATTGGCTCTCGGCACACAAGAGACCCAGTACTTC
TRBJ2-2 | TRBV9 | TRBD2 | . | CASSSTVTSGYGELFF | TGTGCCAGCAGCAGTACGGTGACTAGCGGGTACGGGGAGCTGTTTTTT
TRBJ2-1 | TRBV13 | . | . | CASSYRAPYNEQFF | TGTGCCAGCAGCTATCGCGCCCCCTACAATGAGCAGTTCTTC
TRBJ2-1 | TRBV15 | TRBD2 | . | CATSRPGGAGNEQFF | TGTGCCACCAGCAGACCGGGGGGGGCAGGCAATGAGCAGTTCTTC
TRBJ1-1 | TRBV5-1 | TRBD1 | . | CASSLAIRDRATEAFF | TGCGCCAGCAGCTTGGCGATAAGGGACAGGGCCACTGAAGCTTTCTTT
TRBJ2-1 | TRBV30 | . | . | CAWRTGPYNEQFF | TGTGCCTGGAGGACGGGGCCCTACAATGAGCAGTTCTTC
TRBJ1-5 | TRBV2 | . | . | CASSEATVAQPQHF | TGTGCCAGCAGTGAAGCGACGGTGGCCCAGCCCCAGCATTTT
TRBJ2-5 | TRBV3-1/TRBV3-2 | . | . | CASSQGRGPVTQYF | TGTGCCAGCAGCCAAGGGCGGGGCCCAGTCACCCAGTACTTC
TRBJ2-1 | TRBV5-4 | TRBD2 | . | CASSFQLAGEKGSYNEQFF | TGTGCCAGCAGCTTTCAGCTAGCGGGAGAGAAGGGGTCCTACAATGAGCAGTTCTTC
TRBJ1-5 | TRBV19 | . | . | CASSISSGPGSNQPQHF | TGTGCCAGTAGTATAAGTTCGGGTCCCGGGAGCAATCAGCCCCAGCATTTT
TRBJ1-1 | TRBV2 | . | . | CASSVVPNTEAFF | TGTGCCAGCAGTGTTGTACCGAACACTGAAGCTTTCTTT
TRBJ2-5 | TRBV29-1 | TRBD1 | once | CSVDGTGGQQTQYF | TGCAGCGTTGATGGGACAGGGGGGCAGCAGACCCAGTACTTC
TRBJ1-1 | TRBV28 | . | . | CASSGWPEAFF | TGTGCCAGCAGTGGGTGGCCTGAAGCTTTCTTT
TRBJ1-1 | TRBV28 | . | . | CASSPNRRNTEAFF | TGTGCCAGCAGTCCAAACAGGAGGAACACTGAAGCTTTCTTT
TRBJ1-5 | TRBV28 | TRBD1 | . | CASSTGQGNQPQHF | TGTGCCAGCAGTACAGGACAGGGAAATCAGCCCCAGCATTTT
TRBJ1-1 | TRBV27 | . | once | CASSLSPGARGTEAFF | TGTGCCAGCAGTTTGTCCCCAGGGGCACGTGGAACTGAAGCTTTCTTT
TRBJ2-7 | TRBV2 | . | . | CASSEGVTYEQYF | TGTGCCAGCAGTGAGGGGGTAACCTACGAGCAGTACTTC
TRBJ1-1 | TRBV6-4 | . | . | CASSVGGLRAEAFF | TGTGCCAGCAGTGTGGGGGGATTGCGGGCTGAAGCTTTCTTT
TRBJ2-7 | TRBV29-1 | TRBD1 | . | CSVGTGGITYEQYF | TGCAGCGTAGGGACAGGGGGAATTACCTACGAGCAGTACTTC
TRBJ2-7 | TRBV5-1 | . | . | CASSLGHRVRGAEQYF | TGCGCCAGCAGCTTGGGACACAGGGTGCGTGGGGCCGAGCAGTACTTC